This TCR beta chain appears in the sequencing data of a study of Tregs in tolerant kidney transplant recipients. The study's findings and limits: Antigen-driven expansion was suggested because donor-specific Tregs expanded more than all Tregs in tolerant patients.

The CDR3 runs to 16 residues. Trimming left V 3 bases short and J 3 bases short, with 15 bases between. The V gene's germline CDR1 is LGHNA and CDR2 YSLEER. A word on this clone: The antigen is not known.

Mixed chimerism was transient after nonmyeloablative marrow transplants from related graft donors. Unstimulated regulatory T cells (CD4+CD25+CD127-), CD4+CD25- non-regulatory cells, CD4 and CD8 cells were FACS-sorted from thawed PBMCs. Sequencing was performed with immunoSEQ multiplex PCR; in TCRdb, only in-frame clones are kept and a portion is missing. The sample lists tens of thousands of clones, roughly 93% occurring once. The chain uses TRBV4-3 and TRBJ1-5, with D possibly TRBD1 on 6 matching bases. The receptor was isolated from a human patient who received a combined kidney and bone marrow transplant. T cells may partly derive from the graft donor. Sequenced material: CD4+ T cells from blood (PBMCs), taken 12 months after the transplant. The CDR3 loop reads CASSQRYYRDNQPQHF. CDR3 DNA: TGCGCCAGCAGCCAGCGGTATTACAGGGACAATCAGCCCCAGCATTTT.